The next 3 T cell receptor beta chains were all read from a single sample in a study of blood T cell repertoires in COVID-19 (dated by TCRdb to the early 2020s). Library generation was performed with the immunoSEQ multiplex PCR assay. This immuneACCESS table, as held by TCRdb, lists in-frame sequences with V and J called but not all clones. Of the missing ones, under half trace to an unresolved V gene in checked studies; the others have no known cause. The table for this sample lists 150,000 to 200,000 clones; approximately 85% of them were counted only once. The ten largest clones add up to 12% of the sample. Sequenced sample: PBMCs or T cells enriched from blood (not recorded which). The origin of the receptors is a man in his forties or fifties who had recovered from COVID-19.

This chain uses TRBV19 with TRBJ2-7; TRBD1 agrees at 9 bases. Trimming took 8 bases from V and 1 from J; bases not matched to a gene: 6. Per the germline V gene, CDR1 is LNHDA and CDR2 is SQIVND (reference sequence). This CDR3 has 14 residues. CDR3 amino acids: CASSGTGFSYEQYF. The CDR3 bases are TGTGCCAGTTCCGGGACAGGGTTTTCCTACGAGCAGTACTTC.

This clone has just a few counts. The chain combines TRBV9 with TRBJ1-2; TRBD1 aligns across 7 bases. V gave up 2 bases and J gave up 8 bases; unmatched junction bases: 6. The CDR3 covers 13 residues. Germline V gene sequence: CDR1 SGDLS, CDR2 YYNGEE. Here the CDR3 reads CASSVDRVRGYTF. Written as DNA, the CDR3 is TGTGCCAGCAGCGTTGACAGGGTGCGGGGCTACACCTTC.

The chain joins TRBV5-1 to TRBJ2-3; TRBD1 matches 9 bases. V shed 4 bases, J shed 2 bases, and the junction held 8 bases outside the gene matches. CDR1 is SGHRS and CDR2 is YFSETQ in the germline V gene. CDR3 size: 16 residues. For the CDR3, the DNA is TGCGCCAGCAGCCGGGCGACAGGGGGATACACAGATACGCAGTATTTT. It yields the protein CASSRATGGYTDTQYF.